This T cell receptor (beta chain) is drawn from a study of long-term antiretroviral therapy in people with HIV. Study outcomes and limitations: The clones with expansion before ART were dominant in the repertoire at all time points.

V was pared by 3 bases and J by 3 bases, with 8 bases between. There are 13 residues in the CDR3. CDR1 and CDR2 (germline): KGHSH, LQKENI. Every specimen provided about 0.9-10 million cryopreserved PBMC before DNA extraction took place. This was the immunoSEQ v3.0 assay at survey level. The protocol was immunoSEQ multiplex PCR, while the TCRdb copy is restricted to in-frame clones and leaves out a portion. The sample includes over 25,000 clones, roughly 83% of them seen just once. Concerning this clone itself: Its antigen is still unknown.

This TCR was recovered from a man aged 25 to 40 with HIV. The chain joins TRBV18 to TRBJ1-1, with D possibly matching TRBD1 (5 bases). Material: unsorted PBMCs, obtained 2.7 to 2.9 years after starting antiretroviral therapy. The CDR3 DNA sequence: TGTGCCAGCTCACCCAGGGTTGACACTGAAGCTTTCTTT. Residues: CASSPRVDTEAFF.